This note documents a single T cell receptor beta chain sequence. No antigen is known for it. Within one base of it there is no much larger clone, and no base qualities were kept. Amplification of TCR beta CDR3 regions was carried out from RNA transcripts. The TCR CDR3 was subjected to a first round of RT-PCR using the HTBI primer set and the Qiagen OneStep RT-PCR kit. A second multiplex PCR round built the libraries, followed by size selection and purification. Paired-end sequencing of the libraries was performed with 100 bp reads on an Illumina HiSeq2000. From the authors' description of their analysis: SOAPnuke was used to process the raw data, throwing out any read that contained adapters or uncalled bases, had a mean Phred below 15, or lacked an exact constant-primer or identifier match. COPE v1.2.5 was used to merge high-quality paired reads, and clonotypes were defined as unique nucleotide sequences. MiTCR v1.1 was used to align the clonotypes against IMGT TRBV, TRBD and TRBJ reference segments. Only V-J combinations with frequency above 0.0001, covering roughly 99% of repertoires, were analysed. The TCS score was defined as F50 (clonal expansion) divided by E x V (chaos), with BLOSUM62-based TCRdist calculated between CDR3 peptides within each V-J. Welch's t-statistics and random forest reduced 500 to 650 V-J features to 10 to 15, which were used in a naive Bayes classifier (R e1071). The raw public reads went through TCRdb reprocessing: fastp at Q25, MiXCR clone calling, in-frame beta chains kept. Duplicate CDR3 protein sequences are folded into a single record with the most common DNA and genes. The V and J calls, along with clone size, are taken from TCRdb and not from the paper's own processing. For this sample the table gives approximately 520,000 distinct CDR3 sequences, of which about 20% were detected only once. Approximately 26% of the sample goes to the ten largest clones.

The data originate from a study of T cells in Graves' hyperthyroidism and ophthalmopathy (dated by TCRdb to the late 2010s). Context from the whole study: Peripheral blood samples were taken at initial diagnosis, before any treatment was given. After blood sampling, hyperthyroidism patients were treated with methimazole at a starting dose of 30 mg daily, and ophthalmopathy patients were treated with high-dose intravenous methylprednisolone. According to the paper, TCR Vbeta CDR3 sequencing was carried out on 120 to 150 peripheral blood samples, which came from under 50 ophthalmopathy, around 74 hyperthyroidism and some 17 progressor patients. The 90 or so discovery patients were randomly split 7:3 into training and test sets. To identify TCR V-J signatures that set the groups apart, the researchers used a discovery cohort of 90 to 100 patients, made up of around 42 with Graves' ophthalmopathy and about 60 with stable Graves' hyperthyroidism. The study also compared thyroid tissue and blood T-cell repertoires from several Graves' hyperthyroidism patients. Whether ophthalmopathy could be predicted prospectively was tested in an independent validation cohort made up of under 20 hyperthyroidism patients plus 17 patients who later progressed to ophthalmopathy.

Overall results and qualifications from the work: During validation, the model predicted progression to ophthalmopathy a median of roughly 7.1 months ahead of onset, with around 70% sensitivity and roughly 72% specificity. No statistical method was used to fix the sample size in advance, and group allocation was not hidden from the investigators. Most expanded thyroid clonotypes (frequency above 0.001) were also found in blood, which suggests that blood repertoires may mirror thyroid immune responses. A model built on a 13 V-J signature distinguished ophthalmopathy from stable hyperthyroidism, reaching about 88% sensitivity and around 81% specificity in cross-validation and 80%/75% in testing.

Stable Graves' hyperthyroidism was defined as no progression to ophthalmopathy during 18 months of follow-up. Hyperthyroidism patients were aged 18 to 65 years and newly diagnosed, with disease duration of less than 2 months. The study excluded patients with uncontrolled infections, other autoimmune diseases, pregnancy or lactation. Clinical symptoms, serum thyroxine and TRAb, thyroid ultrasound, and orbital computed tomography formed the basis for the diagnoses. PBMCs were isolated from about 10 ml of fresh peripheral blood by Ficoll-Paque density gradient centrifugation. Total RNA was extracted using Trizol reagent, and RNA quality was assessed on an Agilent 2100 Bioanalyzer. The germline V gene yields SGHRS for CDR1 and YFSETQ for CDR2. The CDR3 starts with the cysteine, ends with the phenylalanine, and has 15 residues. Only the CDR3 part of the read is kept: 45 bases, read in frame from the first base. V lost 3 bases and J lost 5 bases; the stretch between them is 15 bases long.

Sequenced: blood. The clonotype was recovered from a man in his late teens or twenties with Graves' hyperthyroidism. This receptor chain uses TRBV5-1 and TRBJ1-5; a tentative D call is TRBD1 (6 bases match). In nucleotide form, the sequence is TGCGCCAGCAGCTCACATCACAGGGTTGATCAGCCCCAGCATTTT. Translation gives CASSSHHRVDQPQHF.